This passage covers 20 T cell receptor beta chains from one sample sequenced in a study of T cells in localized non-small cell lung cancer (dated by TCRdb to the early 2020s). Receptor libraries were prepared by the immunoSEQ multiplex PCR assay. TCRdb provides this immuneACCESS table in a form limited to in-frame rearrangements. Some clones are lacking; in checked studies, under half of them reflect an unresolved V gene, and why the rest are absent is not known. This sample is represented by around 1,500 clones; about a fifth of them were singletons. Jointly, the top ten make up approximately 15% of the sample. Sequenced here: normal lung tissue next to the tumor, sampled before any cancer treatment. The receptors shown here come from an older female donor with stage I lung adenocarcinoma.

This clone has only a few counts. CDR3 sequence: CASSKGQNYGYTF. DNA for the CDR3: TGTGCCAGTAGTAAGGGACAAAACTATGGCTACACCTTC. The gene calls are TRBV19 and TRBJ1-2; D is perhaps TRBD1 (6 bases). The V gene's germline CDR1 is LNHDA and CDR2 SQIVND (reference sequence). The CDR3 has 13 residues. Trimming left V 4 bases short and J 2 bases short, with 8 bases between. The entire variable domain, with the rest obtained from reference TRBV19 and TRBJ1-2, is as follows: DGGITQSPKYLFRKEGQNVTLSCEQNLNHDAMYWYRQDPGQGLRLIYYSQIVNDFQKGDIAEGYSVSREKKESFPLTVTSAQKNPTAFYLCASSKGQNYGYTFGSGTRLTVV.

This clone was counted a few times. The chain uses TRBV30 and TRBJ1-2; maybe TRBD1 (5 bases). V was pared by 3 bases and J by 4 bases, with 12 bases between. The CDR3 consists of 13 residues. The germline V gene has CDR1 GTSNPN and CDR2 SVGIG (reference sequence). In nucleotides, the CDR3 is TGTGCCTGGAGCCTGGGACTTGGCTATGGCTACACCTTC. This gives the protein CAWSLGLGYGYTF. Together with reference TRBV30 and TRBJ1-2, the CDR3 gives the full variable domain: SQTIHQWPATLVQPVGSPLSLECTVEGTSNPNLYWYRQAAGRGLQLLFYSVGIGQISSEVPQNLSASRPQDRQFILSSKKLLLSDSGFYLCAWSLGLGYGYTFGSGTRLTVV.

The chain carries TRBV9 and TRBJ1-4, with D perhaps TRBD1 (6 bases). The CDR3 covers 15 residues. From germline, CDR1 is SGDLS and CDR2 YYNGEE. Trimming took 3 bases from V and 0 from J, leaving 9 bases between them. The CDR3 reads CASSGRTATNEKLFF. For the CDR3, the DNA is TGTGCCAGCAGCGGTAGGACAGCAACTAATGAAAAACTGTTTTTT.

This clone was seen a handful of times. The genes are TRBV6-8 and TRBJ1-6; 9 bases are shared with TRBD1. The CDR3 extends over 15 amino acids. V lost 5 bases, J lost 8 bases, and 7 bases stayed unmatched. CDR1 MNHGY and CDR2 SAAAGT come from the germline V gene. The chain's CDR3 is CASSPRDREDSPLHF. In DNA form, the CDR3 reads TGTGCCAGCAGTCCAAGGGACAGGGAAGATTCACCCCTCCACTTT.

This chain connects TRBV30 to TRBJ1-1; weak D call: TRBD1 (6 bases). Between the trimmed V and J ends, which lost 1 base and 11 bases, there was a span of 14 bases. Germline V gives CDR1 GTSNPN, CDR2 SVGIG (reference sequence). This CDR3 comprises 12 residues. CDR3 DNA sequence: TGTGCCTGGAGTGGCCAGGGGTTCACCGCTTTCTTT. Protein: CAWSGQGFTAFF.

Relative to its sample, this clone is medium-sized. V usage is TRBV11-3 and J usage is TRBJ2-7; D is ambiguous. Trimming stripped 5 bases from V and 0 bases from J, with 17 bases between. The CDR3 extends over 16 amino acids. Germline values: CDR1 SGHNT, CDR2 YENEEA. The CDR3 nucleotides read TGTGCCAGCAGCAAGGACGTCCTCGTAAGCTCCTACGAGCAGTACTTC. Translated, it gives CASSKDVLVSSYEQYF.

V and J are TRBV28 and TRBJ2-4; no reliable D call. V was pared by 2 bases and J by 3 bases, with 14 bases between. The CDR3 length is 16 residues. Germline V gives CDR1 MDHEN, CDR2 SYDVKM. CDR3 in DNA: TGTGCCAGCAGTTTAATGTCGGCGGTCGGCAAAAACATTCAGTACTTC. This translates into CASSLMSAVGKNIQYF.

This clone was detected a few times. The germline gene is not matched at one end of the junction; a read error may be the cause. The V call is TRBV6-8, the J call TRBJ1-1; the D gene is possibly TRBD1 (6 bases). The CDR3 contains 12 residues. Germline-derived CDR1 and CDR2 are MNHGY and SAAAGT. The CDR3 is CAISVEGGEAFF. As DNA, the CDR3 is TGTGCCATCAGTGTTGAGGGGGGCGAAGCTTTCTTT.

This clone was seen only a few times. This rearrangement joins TRBV6-8 to TRBJ1-3; a weak D match, TRBD1 (6 bases). Germline CDR1 is MNHGY and CDR2 is SAAAGT. V lost 6 bases and J lost 3, with 12 bases in between. The CDR3 runs to 14 residues. The CDR3 protein is CASRLTGSGNTIYF. The CDR3 bases are TGTGCCAGCAGGCTTACAGGGAGTGGAAACACCATATATTTT.

V is TRBV30 and J is TRBJ1-2; 10 bases are a match to TRBD1. Germline V gene data show CDR1 as GTSNPN and CDR2 as SVGIG (reference sequence). With 2 bases clipped from V and 7 bases from J, the junction kept 10 bases outside the gene matches. CDR3 size: 15 residues. The CDR3 sequence: CAWSKGQGLRIGYTF. CDR3 sequence (DNA): TGTGCCTGGAGTAAGGGACAGGGGCTCCGTATTGGCTACACCTTC.

This clone appeared a few times. This chain connects TRBV25-1 to TRBJ2-5; D remains ambiguous. The CDR3 totals 15 residues. In germline, CDR1 is MGHDK, CDR2 SYGVNS. V lost 3 bases, J lost 0 bases, and 11 bases lay in between. In nucleotides, the CDR3 is TGTGCCAGCAGTGACCGTCGACGGCACCAAGAGACCCAGTACTTC. Translated: CASSDRRRHQETQYF. Full variable domain (remainder filled in from reference TRBV25-1 and TRBJ2-5): EADIYQTPRYLVIGTGKKITLECSQTMGHDKMYWYQQDPGMELHLIHYSYGVNSTEKGDLSSESTVSRIRTEHFPLTLESARPSHTSQYLCASSDRRRHQETQYFGPGTRLLVL.

This clone was counted a few times. CDR3 region: CASSLTGGYQPQHF. CDR3 bases: TGTGCCAGCAGTTTGACAGGGGGGTACCAGCCCCAGCATTTT. The rearrangement joins TRBV28 to TRBJ1-5; 9 bases fit TRBD1. The J segment lost 7 bases and the V segment lost 3 bases, leaving 4 bases of the junction unmatched. The CDR3 runs 14 residues. The germline V gene encodes CDR1 MDHEN and CDR2 SYDVKM. Variable domain in full (rest from reference TRBV28 and TRBJ1-5): DVKVTQSSRYLVKRTGEKVFLECVQDMDHENMFWYRQDPGLGLRLIYFSYDVKMKEKGDIPEGYSVSREKKERFSLILESASTNQTSMYLCASSLTGGYQPQHFGDGTRLSIL.

By frequency in the sample, this clone is medium-sized. J is TRBJ2-3 and V is TRBV12-2; the D call TRBD2 from the table was never checked on the DNA. TRBV12-2 is a pseudogene locus. The CDR3 contains 17 residues. CDR3 protein: CATAGLAGGGGTDTQYF. The CDR3 DNA sequence: TGTGCCACCGCCGGACTAGCGGGGGGCGGGGGAACAGATACGCAGTATTTT.

V gene TRBV6-7 combines with J gene TRBJ1-2, with D possibly TRBD1 on 5 matching bases. TRBV6-7 counts as an open reading frame of uncertain function. The CDR3 has 15 amino acids. V was shortened by 2 bases and J by 7 bases, with 17 bases between the two germline ends. The CDR3 DNA reads TGTGCCAGCAGTTACGCCCCTGCGGCAGGGAGTGGCTACACCTTC. It specifies CASSYAPAAGSGYTF.

This clone showed up just a few times. The chain is built from TRBV9 and TRBJ2-7, with TRBD2 identical over 9 bases. In germline, CDR1 is SGDLS, CDR2 YYNGEE. V trimming: 0 bases; J trimming: 4 bases; junction bases outside the gene matches: 5. There are 15 residues in the CDR3. CDR3: CASSVGPSGVYEQYF. The CDR3 region has the DNA TGTGCCAGCAGCGTAGGGCCTAGCGGGGTTTACGAGCAGTACTTC.

This clone was counted only a few times. This chain connects TRBV6-8 to TRBJ2-7; the match to TRBD1 covers 8 bases. V shed 2 bases and J 3 bases; nucleotides not matched to a gene: 6. The CDR3 contains 15 residues. Germline loops: CDR1 MNHGY, CDR2 SAAAGT. CDR3 region: CASSYTGTGDYEQYF. The CDR3 region has the DNA TGTGCCAGCAGTTACACGGGGACAGGTGACTACGAGCAGTACTTC.

This chain joins TRBV5-1 and TRBJ2-7, with TRBD2 matching over 7 bases. This CDR3 contains 15 residues. Germline V gene sequence: CDR1 SGHRS, CDR2 YFSETQ. Trimming cost V 0 bases and J 6 bases; bases outside gene matches: 9. The DNA of the CDR3 is TGCGCCAGCAGCTTGGCATCAGCGGGATCCGGCGAGCAGTACTTC. It is translated as CASSLASAGSGEQYF. The variable domain in full, completed from reference TRBV5-1 and TRBJ2-7, reads KAGVTQTPRYLIKTRGQQVTLSCSPISGHRSVSWYQQTPGQGLQFLFEYFSETQRNKGNFPGRFSGRQFSNSRSEMNVSTLELGDSALYLCASSLASAGSGEQYFGPGTRLTVT.

This clone is medium-sized (0.01 to 0.1%). This chain connects TRBV11-3 to TRBJ1-5, with D possibly being TRBD1 (5 bases). Germline assignment: CDR1 SGHNT and CDR2 YENEEA. Trimming pared 1 base from V and 7 bases from J, leaving 14 bases between. CDR3 length equals 15 residues. In DNA form, the CDR3 reads TGTGCCAGCAGCTTAGGCGATTTAAGGGGCCAGCCCCAGCATTTT. It codes for CASSLGDLRGQPQHF.

The chain has TRBV30 and TRBJ1-6, with no clear D. This CDR3 contains 13 residues. Germline assignment: CDR1 GTSNPN and CDR2 SVGIG (reference sequence). CDR3 coding DNA: TGTGCTATGAGTAGCTCCTATAATTCACCCCTCCACTTT. Translating gives CAMSSSYNSPLHF.

J is TRBJ1-3 and V is TRBV11-3, with TRBD1 identical over 8 bases. From germline, CDR1 is SGHNT and CDR2 YENEEA. CDR3 length equals 14 residues. The junction had 7 bases not matched to a gene; V was cut back by 4 bases and J by 8 bases. The CDR3 DNA is TGTGCCAGCAGCTCCGGACAGGGTGTATACACCATATATTTT. Its protein is CASSSGQGVYTIYF.